This T cell receptor beta chain derives from a study of cytomegalovirus exposure and HLA in healthy donors. The primer mix had 60 Vbeta and 13 Jbeta primers. TCRdb's copy holds only in-frame clones and misses some; the assay was immunoSEQ multiplex PCR. This sample has some 140,000 clones, with 70% to 90% found just once. On this clone: Its antigen is as yet unknown.

Though probably carrying unrecorded immune exposures, donors were nominally healthy at sampling. Points from the study as a whole: When a later analysis was performed, an Asian-associated ancestry cluster reportedly had fewer N-insertions than the approximately 700-donor mean. A later analysis linked a missense variant in DCLRE1C to the trimming of TCR beta V and J genes.

The germline V and J ends were trimmed by 4 bases and 7 bases, with 14 bases remaining between them. The germline CDR1 and CDR2 sequences are SGHRS and YFSETQ. The CDR3 extends over 14 amino acids. The receptor comes from a woman between 35 and 50 years old in good health and CMV-seropositive. This chain links TRBV5-1 with TRBJ1-4; D unclear. Sequencing was performed on PBMCs. The CDR3 region has the DNA TGCGCCAGCAGCCCCTCGGGAGACGTTGAAAAACTGTTTTTT. It translates to CASSPSGDVEKLFF.